This T cell receptor (beta chain) was identified in a study of cytomegalovirus exposure and HLA in healthy donors. Study results and limitations: There were a few CMV-associated chains whose specificity for CMV antigens was confirmed in vitro. Cytomegalovirus association was listed for approximately 160 TCR beta chains. Per published reports, the classifier diagnosed cytomegalovirus status with high specificity and sensitivity. In the roughly 120 validation repertoires, a later analysis found that first-cohort TCR clusters tended to co-occur.

Regarding this clone: Its antigen is as yet unknown.

Using immunoSEQ multiplex PCR, the repertoire was profiled, and TCRdb retains in-frame clones only, with some absent. The sample shows some 170,000 clones, about four fifths of them seen only once. The CDR3 extends over 15 amino acids. CDR1 MNHEY and CDR2 SMNVEV come from the germline V gene (reference sequence). V lost 5 bases, J lost 1 base, and 8 bases stayed unmatched. Sequenced material: PBMCs. This chain links TRBV27 with TRBJ2-7; 7 bases map to TRBD1. The sequence was obtained from a man aged 30 to 39 in good health and CMV-seropositive. The CDR3 region has the DNA TGTGCCAGCAGTCGACAGGGAAGGGGGTCCTACGAGCAGTACTTC. This encodes CASSRQGRGSYEQYF.